This T cell receptor beta chain was found in a study of cytomegalovirus exposure and HLA in healthy donors. Overall study findings and caveats: In an earlier analysis, in approximately 570 donors, most V segments appeared productive either ~90% or ~30% of the time. When analyzed later, a missense DCLRE1C variant was found to be linked to TCR beta V- and J-gene trimming. While the bulk of TCR sequences proved rare, some public TCRs turned up in many donors.

Note on this clone: What it binds is unknown.

The PCR was carried out with 60 Vbeta primers and 13 Jbeta primers. Libraries were prepared by immunoSEQ multiplex PCR; TCRdb keeps only in-frame clonotypes and omits some of them. Among tens of thousands of clones listed, 65% to 90% were seen once. Germline CDR1 SNHLY, CDR2 FYNNEI. CDR3 length: 13 amino acids. The V gene lost 4 bases and the J gene lost 7 bases, with 13 bases spanning the gap. Sequences were obtained from PBMCs. The chain carries TRBV2 and TRBJ1-2; tentative D call: TRBD1 (5 bases). The sequence came from a female donor in good health and CMV-seronegative. The CDR3 protein is CASSGTKRGGYTF. The CDR3 region has the DNA TGTGCCAGCAGTGGGACAAAGAGAGGTGGCTACACCTTC.